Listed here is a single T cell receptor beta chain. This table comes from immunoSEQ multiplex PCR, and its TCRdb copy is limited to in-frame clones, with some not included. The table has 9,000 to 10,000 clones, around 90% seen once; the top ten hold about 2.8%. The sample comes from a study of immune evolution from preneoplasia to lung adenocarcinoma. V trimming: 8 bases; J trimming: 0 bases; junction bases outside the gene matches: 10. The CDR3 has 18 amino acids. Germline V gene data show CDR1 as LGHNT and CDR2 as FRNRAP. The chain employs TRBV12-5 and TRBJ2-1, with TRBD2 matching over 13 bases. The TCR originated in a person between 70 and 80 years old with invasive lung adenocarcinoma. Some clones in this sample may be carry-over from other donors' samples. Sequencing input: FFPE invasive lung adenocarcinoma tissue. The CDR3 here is CASSGGLAGDSSYNEQFF. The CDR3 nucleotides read TGTGCTAGTAGTGGAGGACTAGCGGGAGACAGCTCCTACAATGAGCAGTTCTTC.